This entry features one T cell receptor (beta chain) sequence. Recruitment covered roughly 24 US areas and drew participants whose ages spanned about 18 to 90 years. Assignments of participants to cohorts depended upon their own reported clinical history. Cohort 3 donors counted as recovered after two negative PCRs, clearance, or resolved symptoms. The germline CDR1 and CDR2 sequences are KGHSH and LQKENI. The CDR3 is made up of 15 amino acids. V gave up 6 bases and J gave up 4 bases; unmatched junction bases: 5. The data are from a study of blood T cell repertoires in COVID-19. Overall study context: PBMCs, B-cell-depleted T cells, or T cells were the source of the cDNA or gDNA that made up the material.

Here immunoSEQ multiplex PCR was the method, and the copy in TCRdb shows in-frame clones only, minus some. Of some 400,000 clones in the sample, around 87% were seen once. The TCR comes from a man aged 25 to 40 who had recovered from COVID-19. Sequences were obtained from PBMCs or T cells enriched from blood (not recorded which). The genes are TRBV18 and TRBJ2-3; 12 bases are a match to TRBD2. CDR3 amino acids: CASSLAGGRPDTQYF. In DNA form, the CDR3 reads TGTGCCAGCTCCCTAGCGGGGGGGCGGCCAGATACGCAGTATTTT.